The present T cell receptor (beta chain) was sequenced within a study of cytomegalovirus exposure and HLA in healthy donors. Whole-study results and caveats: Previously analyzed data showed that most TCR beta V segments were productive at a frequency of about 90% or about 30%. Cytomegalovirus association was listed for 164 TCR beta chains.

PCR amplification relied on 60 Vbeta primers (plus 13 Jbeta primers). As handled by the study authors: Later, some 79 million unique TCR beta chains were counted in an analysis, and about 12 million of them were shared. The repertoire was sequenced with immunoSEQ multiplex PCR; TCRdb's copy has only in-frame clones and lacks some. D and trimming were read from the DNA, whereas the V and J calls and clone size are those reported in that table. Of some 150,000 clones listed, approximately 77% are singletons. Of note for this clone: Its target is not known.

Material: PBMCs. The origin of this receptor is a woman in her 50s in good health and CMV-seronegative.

The CDR3 bases are TGTGCCAGCAGCTTGGTTGGAGGGGCACGTGGTAGGGATGGCTACACCTTC. It translates to CASSLVGGARGRDGYTF. The chain has TRBV5-6 and TRBJ1-2; D possibly corresponds to TRBD1 (5 bases). The V end was cut by 0 bases, the J end by 6 bases, with 21 bases between. CDR1 and CDR2 (germline): SGHDT, YYEEEE. The CDR3 loop spans 17 amino acids.